Shown below are 28 T cell receptor beta chains from a single sample sequenced in a study of T cell responses to AZD1222 COVID-19 vaccine. Method: immunoSEQ multiplex PCR; TCRdb's copy keeps in-frame clones and lacks some. Of approximately 90,000 clones listed, roughly nine tenths are singletons. This specimen consisted of peripheral blood, obtained on day 0 of AZD1222 vaccination. The receptors here all came from an adult in good health.

This clone appeared once. The rearrangement links TRBV7-2 to TRBJ1-2, with 9 nucleotides matching TRBD1. There are 14 residues in the CDR3. V shed 5 bases, J shed 5 bases, and the junction held 6 bases outside the gene matches. Per the germline V gene, CDR1 is SGHTA and CDR2 is FQGNSA. CDR3 amino acids: CASSKPGQGYGYTF. The CDR3 region has the DNA TGTGCCAGCAGCAAGCCGGGACAGGGATATGGCTACACCTTC.

J is TRBJ2-3 and V is TRBV19; 11 bases match TRBD2. The germline gives CDR1 LNHDA, CDR2 SQIVND (reference sequence). V trimming: 3 bases; J trimming: 1 base; junction bases outside the gene matches: 3. The CDR3 spans 16 residues. In DNA, the CDR3 is TGTGCCAGTAGTATGCCGACTAGCGGGGGCACAGATACGCAGTATTTT. Its protein is CASSMPTSGGTDTQYF.

The rearrangement joins TRBV3-1 (or the pseudogene TRBV3-2) to TRBJ2-7; 8 nucleotides align to TRBD1. The V gene end was trimmed by 4 bases and the J gene end by 1 base; junction bases not matched to a gene: 6. Germline values: CDR1 LGHDT, CDR2 YNNKEL (reference sequence). This CDR3 has 15 amino acids. CDR3 in DNA: TGTGCCAGCAGCCCCCGGGACAGGAGTTCCTACGAGCAGTACTTC. Amino acid sequence: CASSPRDRSSYEQYF.

This sequence joins TRBV5-4 and TRBJ2-2; 8 nucleotides align to TRBD1. This CDR3 has 15 amino acids. J was trimmed by 4 bases and V by 4 bases; bases with no gene match: 6. Germline V lookup: CDR1 SGHNT, CDR2 YYREEE (reference sequence). CDR3: CASSADRAGTGELFF. CDR3 DNA: TGTGCCAGCAGCGCGGACAGGGCGGGCACCGGGGAGCTGTTTTTT. The full variable domain, its missing parts supplied by reference TRBV5-4 and TRBJ2-2, is ETGVTQSPTHLIKTRGQQVTLRCSSQSGHNTVSWYQQALGQGPQFIFQYYREEENGRGNFPPRFSGLQFPNYSSELNVNALELDDSALYLCASSADRAGTGELFFGEGSRLTVL.

V usage is TRBV5-4 and J usage is TRBJ1-2; possibly TRBD1 for D (6 bases). The CDR3 runs 12 residues. V shed 4 bases and J shed 8 bases, with 12 bases lying between them. Germline V gene data show CDR1 as SGHNT and CDR2 as YYREEE (reference sequence). For the CDR3, the DNA is TGTGCCAGCAGCCGGACAGAAGACGGCTACACCTTC. Protein sequence: CASSRTEDGYTF.

This chain connects TRBV15 to TRBJ2-1; 14 bases are a match to TRBD2. Germline CDR1 is LNHNV and CDR2 is YYDKDF (reference sequence). The CDR3 totals 14 residues. J gave up 5 bases and V 8 bases, and 2 bases lay outside the gene matches. In DNA, the CDR3 is TGTGCCACCCTGGGACTAGCGGGGGACAATGAGCAGTTCTTC. Its protein is CATLGLAGDNEQFF.

The rearrangement uses TRBV6-5 and TRBJ1-4; D is perhaps TRBD1 (5 bases). The V gene lost 7 bases and the J gene lost 0 bases, with 12 bases spanning the gap. This CDR3 is 15 amino acids long. Germline V CDR1 and CDR2: MNHEY, SVGAGI. CDR3 region: CASMPGPATNEKLFF. Here the CDR3 DNA reads TGTGCCAGCATGCCGGGGCCAGCAACTAATGAAAAACTGTTTTTT.

The rearrangement links TRBV14 to TRBJ2-7; no clear D. Deletions cut 6 bases from V and 9 bases from J, with 12 bases between. Germline CDR1 is SGHDN and CDR2 is FVKESK. This CDR3 is built from 11 residues. CDR3: CASSHGRPQYF. CDR3 DNA: TGTGCCAGCAGTCACGGCAGGCCGCAGTACTTC.

The genes are TRBV4-3 and TRBJ1-3; D uncertain. This CDR3 is 16 amino acids long. Looked up from germline, CDR1 is LGHNA and CDR2 is YSLEER. Trimming left V 1 base short and J 1 base short, with 11 bases between. This CDR3 reads CASSQAPLESGNTIYF. CDR3 nucleotide sequence: TGCGCCAGCAGCCAAGCTCCGTTGGAATCTGGAAACACCATATATTTT.

The chain recombines TRBV4-1 with TRBJ2-4; 7 positions agree with TRBD2. Germline V gene lookup returns CDR1 MGHRA and CDR2 YSYEKL. V was pared by 1 base and J by 8 bases, with 11 bases of the junction left unmatched. The length of the CDR3 is 16 residues. The CDR3 reads CASSQVGGGRGDIQYF. The CDR3 region has the DNA TGCGCCAGCAGCCAAGTAGGTGGTGGCCGGGGGGACATTCAGTACTTC.

This clone was seen once. The CDR3 DNA sequence: TGTGCCACCAGTGATTTAGGGCAGGGGGCAATCAATGAGCAGTTCTTC. Its protein is CATSDLGQGAINEQFF. This chain connects TRBV24-1 to TRBJ2-1, with 8 bases fitting TRBD1. Per germline, CDR1 KGHDR and CDR2 SFDVKD. CDR3 size: 16 residues. V lost 1 base, J lost 6 bases, and 7 bases stayed unmatched.

V and J are TRBV5-1 and TRBJ1-6; D gene ambiguous. This CDR3 is 15 amino acids long. Germline assignment: CDR1 SGHRS and CDR2 YFSETQ. V shed 3 bases and J shed 6 bases, with 13 bases lying between them. The CDR3 bases are TGCGCCAGCAGCTCTTCGGATACGACTAATTCACCCCTCCACTTT. Residues: CASSSSDTTNSPLHF. The full variable domain, its missing parts supplied by reference TRBV5-1 and TRBJ1-6, is KAGVTQTPRYLIKTRGQQVTLSCSPISGHRSVSWYQQTPGQGLQFLFEYFSETQRNKGNFPGRFSGRQFSNSRSEMNVSTLELGDSALYLCASSSSDTTNSPLHFGNGTRLTVT.

The V call is TRBV4-3, the J call TRBJ1-2; no clear D gene. Germline V lookup: CDR1 LGHNA, CDR2 YSLEER. Deletions cut 2 bases from V and 4 bases from J, with 14 bases between. This CDR3 spans 15 amino acids. The CDR3 sequence is CASSQNAQESYGYTF. For the CDR3, the DNA is TGCGCCAGCAGCCAAAACGCGCAGGAGTCCTATGGCTACACCTTC.

The V call is TRBV7-6, the J call TRBJ2-1; no reliable D call. The CDR3 has 16 amino acids. V was shortened by 4 bases and J by 3 bases, with 16 bases between the two germline ends. CDR1 and CDR2 (germline): SGHVS, FNYEAQ. The CDR3 DNA reads TGTGCCAGCAGCTCCGGTGGCAATATAAACTACAATGAGCAGTTCTTC. This translates into CASSSGGNINYNEQFF.

V and J are TRBV5-8 and TRBJ2-1; tentative D call: TRBD2 (6 bases). CDR1 SGHTS and CDR2 YDEGEE come from the germline V gene. V was shortened by 4 bases and J by 1 base, with 9 bases between the two germline ends. The CDR3 has 14 amino acids. The CDR3 spells CASSRGLSYNEQFF. CDR3 nucleotide sequence: TGTGCCAGCAGCCGGGGACTGTCCTACAATGAGCAGTTCTTC.

The genes are TRBV19 and TRBJ1-3; D is unresolved. Trimming removed 5 bases at V and 0 bases at J, with 14 bases between. Per germline, CDR1 LNHDA and CDR2 SQIVND (reference sequence). The CDR3 covers 16 residues. The CDR3 reads CASSPRASSSGNTIYF. CDR3 coding DNA: TGTGCCAGTAGTCCGCGGGCCTCCAGCTCTGGAAACACCATATATTTT.

This clone has a single count. The V and J genes are TRBV7-2 and TRBJ2-3; 7 positions match TRBD1. V was clipped by 5 bases and J by 0 bases; unmatched bases: 2. Germline CDR1 and CDR2: SGHTA and FQGNSA. The CDR3 loop spans 14 amino acids. The CDR3 sequence is CASSPGQSTDTQYF. The CDR3 region has the DNA TGTGCCAGCAGCCCGGGACAGAGCACAGATACGCAGTATTTT.

CDR3 bases: TGTGCCAGCAGCGCTTGGGACAGCGAAAACACTGAAGCTTTCTTT. Its protein product is CASSAWDSENTEAFF. The V and J genes are TRBV9 and TRBJ1-1; TRBD1 agrees at 7 bases. The CDR3 loop spans 15 amino acids. The germline CDR1 and CDR2 sequences are SGDLS and YYNGEE. V was clipped by 3 bases and J by 2 bases; unmatched bases: 7.

The chain employs TRBV2 and TRBJ1-6, with a possible D match to TRBD1 (5 bases). There are 14 residues in the CDR3. V shed 1 base and J shed 6 bases, with 7 bases lying between them. The V gene's germline CDR1 is SNHLY and CDR2 FYNNEI. The CDR3 DNA follows: TGTGCCAGCAGTGAAGGACAGTTTAATTCACCCCTCCACTTT. It encodes CASSEGQFNSPLHF.

V and J are TRBV6-5 and TRBJ2-2, with D perhaps TRBD2 (5 bases). The V gene's germline CDR1 is MNHEY and CDR2 SVGAGI. CDR3 length: 14 residues. V was cut by 6 bases and J by 0 bases, with 8 bases left in between. CDR3: CASRPGSNTGELFF. The CDR3 DNA reads TGTGCCAGCAGGCCGGGATCGAACACCGGGGAGCTGTTTTTT.

The genes are TRBV6-5 and TRBJ1-1; TRBD1 matches 7 bases. V gave up 6 bases and J gave up 5 bases; unmatched junction bases: 3. The CDR3 sequence is 12 residues long. Per the germline V gene, CDR1 is MNHEY and CDR2 is SVGAGI. The CDR3 bases are TGTGCCAGCAGGTCAGGGGGGACTGAAGCTTTCTTT. Residues: CASRSGGTEAFF.

This chain connects TRBV30 to TRBJ2-2; 8 positions match TRBD2. The CDR3 is 14 residues long. V shed 0 bases, J shed 7 bases, and the junction held 4 bases outside the gene matches. Germline values: CDR1 GTSNPN, CDR2 SVGIG (reference sequence). The CDR3 DNA sequence: TGTGCCTGGAGTGTACGGGAGGGAATCGGGGAGCTGTTTTTT. Translated: CAWSVREGIGELFF. The full variable domain, with the rest looked up from reference TRBV30 and TRBJ2-2, is SQTIHQWPATLVQPVGSPLSLECTVEGTSNPNLYWYRQAAGRGLQLLFYSVGIGQISSEVPQNLSASRPQDRQFILSSKKLLLSDSGFYLCAWSVREGIGELFFGEGSRLTVL.

V is TRBV5-1 and J is TRBJ1-2; TRBD1 matches 11 bases. Unmatched junction bases numbered 3, after V lost 4 bases and J lost 4 bases. Germline-derived CDR1 and CDR2 are SGHRS and YFSETQ. The CDR3 loop spans 14 amino acids. The CDR3 loop reads CASSIGQGAYGYTF. CDR3 coding DNA: TGCGCCAGCAGCATTGGACAGGGGGCCTATGGCTACACCTTC. Full variable domain (remainder filled in from reference TRBV5-1 and TRBJ1-2): KAGVTQTPRYLIKTRGQQVTLSCSPISGHRSVSWYQQTPGQGLQFLFEYFSETQRNKGNFPGRFSGRQFSNSRSEMNVSTLELGDSALYLCASSIGQGAYGYTFGSGTRLTVV.

This sequence joins TRBV24-1 and TRBJ2-1; 7 bases line up with TRBD2. This CDR3 has 14 amino acids. V was pared by 5 bases and J by 1 base, with 1 base of the junction left unmatched. The germline gives CDR1 KGHDR, CDR2 SFDVKD. In DNA form, the CDR3 reads TGTGCCACCAGTGCCGGGGGGTCCTACAATGAGCAGTTCTTC. It codes for CATSAGGSYNEQFF.

The rearrangement joins TRBV21-1 to TRBJ1-1. TRBV21-1 is tagged as a pseudogene. The CDR3 covers 19 residues. The CDR3 sequence is CASSKASTCSSAKNTEAFF. DNA for the CDR3: TGTGCCAGCAGCAAAGCTTCAACCTGCTCCAGCGCGAAAAACACTGAAGCTTTCTTT.

This clone was observed a single time. The chain links TRBV6-5 to TRBJ1-2, with D tentatively TRBD1 (5 bases). Trimming stripped 6 bases from V and 1 base from J, with 12 bases between. The CDR3 length is 14 residues. The germline V gene has CDR1 MNHEY and CDR2 SVGAGI. DNA of the CDR3: TGTGCCAGCAGCGGACAAACGGTTAACTATGGCTACACCTTC. Amino acid sequence: CASSGQTVNYGYTF.

The chain carries TRBV7-6 and TRBJ1-6; D is unresolved. V shed 5 bases and J shed 0 bases, with 8 bases lying between them. The CDR3 length is 15 residues. The germline CDR1 and CDR2 sequences are SGHVS and FNYEAQ. CDR3 sequence: CASSPLNSYNSPLHF. CDR3 DNA sequence: TGTGCCAGCAGCCCCCTCAACTCCTATAATTCACCCCTCCACTTT. The full variable domain, completed using reference TRBV7-6 and TRBJ1-6, is GAGVSQSPRYKVTKRGQDVALRCDPISGHVSLYWYRQALGQGPEFLTYFNYEAQQDKSGLPNDRFSAERPEGSISTLTIQRTEQRDSAMYRCASSPLNSYNSPLHFGNGTRLTVT.

CDR3 DNA: TGTGCCAGCAGCTACCGGGACAGGGTCCCACCTTTCTTT. Translating gives CASSYRDRVPPFF. This sequence joins TRBV7-2 and TRBJ1-1, with 9 bases aligning to TRBD1. The CDR3 has 13 residues. The V segment lost 4 bases and the J segment 12 bases; nucleotides outside the gene matches: 9. Germline CDR1 SGHTA, CDR2 FQGNSA.